Given below is one TCR beta chain in context. Its specificity is unknown. The sample belongs to a study of siplizumab effects on memory and regulatory T cells. Study observations and caveats: With siplizumab, Treg-derived clones averaged approximately 72% of mappable alloreactive CD4+ clones, versus approximately 29% in controls. Naive-or-memory phenotypes were unassignable for roughly 75-95% of proliferating CD4+ or CD8+ clones. Unstimulated naive T cells seemed to show more diversity than memory cells did, and they also seemed to be among the major contributors to the alloresponse.

Trimming took 0 bases from V and 2 from J, leaving 13 bases between them. Germline assignment: CDR1 SGHDT and CDR2 YYEEEE. The CDR3 length is 16 residues. Per sample, some 10^5 TCR templates were assayed. The table came from immunoSEQ multiplex PCR; TCRdb's copy has only in-frame clones and leaves some out. The sample has 70,000 to 95,000 clones, 85% to 90% seen once. The specimen was CD4+ T cells sorted from blood. The gene calls are TRBV5-6 and TRBJ2-3; the D gene could be TRBD1 or TRBD2 (6 bases each). This clonotype was obtained from a human donor in good health. The CDR3 spells CASSLDQGRDTDTQYF. DNA for the CDR3: TGTGCCAGCAGCTTGGATCAGGGGCGGGACACAGATACGCAGTATTTT.